In this sample, the clone carrying this TCR beta chain turned up many times. No antigen is known for it. The data originate from a study of T-cell reconstitution after alpha-beta-depleted transplantation in children. Germline lookup yields CDR1 SGHVS and CDR2 FQNEAQ. The CDR3 runs 14 residues. J gave up 4 bases and V 10 bases, and 12 bases lay outside the gene matches. Regarding the study as a whole: Some patients' high day-60 TCRbeta diversity was traced to surviving recipient T cells and thymic progenitors.

Unique molecular identifiers tagged the TCRbeta library. One entry per CDR3 protein results from TCRdb running MiXCR on the PCR reads. The table includes hundreds of thousands of distinct CDR3 sequences, about an eighth detected once. V and J are TRBV7-8 and TRBJ2-5; 7 nucleotides align to TRBD2. The source material was PBMCs, sampled before TCRalphabeta/CD19-depleted stem cell transplant. The clonotype was recovered from a girl under 10 years old with congenital amegakaryocytic thrombocytopenia, due to receive a stem cell transplant. For the CDR3, the DNA is TGTGCCATCAACACTTCCGGGAGGACAGAGACCCAGTACTTC. Translation gives CAINTSGRTETQYF. Drawing the rest from reference TRBV7-8 and TRBJ2-5, the complete variable domain is GAGVSQSPRYKVAKRGQDVALRCDPISGHVSLFWYQQALGQGPEFLTYFQNEAQLDKSGLPSDRFFAERPEGSVSTLKIQRTQQEDSAVYLCAINTSGRTETQYFGPGTRLLVL.